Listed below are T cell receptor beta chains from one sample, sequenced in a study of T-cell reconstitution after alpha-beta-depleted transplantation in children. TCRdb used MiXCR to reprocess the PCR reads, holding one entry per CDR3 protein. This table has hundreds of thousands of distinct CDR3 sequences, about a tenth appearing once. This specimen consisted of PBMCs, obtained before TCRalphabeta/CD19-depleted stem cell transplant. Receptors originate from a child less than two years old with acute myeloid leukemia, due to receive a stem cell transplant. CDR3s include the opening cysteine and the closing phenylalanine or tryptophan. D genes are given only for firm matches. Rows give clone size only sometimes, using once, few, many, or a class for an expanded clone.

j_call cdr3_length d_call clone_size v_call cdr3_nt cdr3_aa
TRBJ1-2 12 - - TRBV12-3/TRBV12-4 TGTGCCAGCAGCCAGGGCCTAGGCGGCTACACCTTC CASSQGLGGYTF
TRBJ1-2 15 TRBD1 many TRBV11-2 TGTGCCAGCAGCCTCAAAATACGACAGGGGAGCGGCTACACCTTC CASSLKIRQGSGYTF
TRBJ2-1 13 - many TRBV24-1 TGTGCCACCAGTTCGATGGGCGGGGTGGAGCAGTTCTTC CATSSMGGVEQFF
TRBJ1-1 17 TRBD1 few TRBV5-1 TGCGCCAGCAGCTTGTTCGGGACAGGGGGTTTTGACACTGAAGCTTTCTTT CASSLFGTGGFDTEAFF
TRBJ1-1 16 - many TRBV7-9 TGTGCCAGCAGCTTGCCTCCTCGGATTACGGGACATGAAGCTTTCTTT CASSLPPRITGHEAFF
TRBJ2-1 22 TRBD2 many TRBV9 TGTGCCAGCCCTTGTAGGACCCGGGGACTTAATATAGCGGGACCTCGCCACAATGAGCAGTTCTTC CASPCRTRGLNIAGPRHNEQFF
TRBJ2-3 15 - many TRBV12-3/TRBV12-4 TGTGCCAGCAGTTTCCCCGGACTGAGCACAGATACGCAGTATTTT CASSFPGLSTDTQYF
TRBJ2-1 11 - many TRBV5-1 TGCGCCAGCAGCTTGGGTGGCGGTTTGTTCTTC CASSLGGGLFF
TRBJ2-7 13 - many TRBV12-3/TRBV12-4 TGTGCCAGCAGTCGAGGGGGTTCCTACGAGCAGTACTTC CASSRGGSYEQYF
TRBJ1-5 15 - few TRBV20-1 TGCAGTGCGAGGACCACGGGACGGTTAAATCAGCCCCAGCATTTT CSARTTGRLNQPQHF
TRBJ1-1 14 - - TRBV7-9 TGTGCCAGCACCTGGAGGGGGGAGGGCACTGAAGCTTTCTTT CASTWRGEGTEAFF
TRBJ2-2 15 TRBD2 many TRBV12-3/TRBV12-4 TGTGCTTCTTTGGGGACTAGCGGGAGGGCCGGGGAGCTGTTTTTT CASLGTSGRAGELFF
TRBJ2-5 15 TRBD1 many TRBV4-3 TGCGCCAGCAGCCAAGAACGTCAGGGGGTAGAGACCCAGTACTTC CASSQERQGVETQYF
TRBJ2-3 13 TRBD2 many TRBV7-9 TGTGCCAGCAGTCAGACTAGCGAAAATACGCAGTATTTT CASSQTSENTQYF
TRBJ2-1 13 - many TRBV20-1 TGCAGTGCTACCTTCCCCAGGGGAAATGAGCAGTTCTTC CSATFPRGNEQFF
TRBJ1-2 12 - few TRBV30 TGTGCCTGGACCCCCGGGCAGGGAGGCTACACCTTC CAWTPGQGGYTF
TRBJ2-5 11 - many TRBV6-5 TGTGCCAGCAGTTACTCGGAGACCCAGTACTTC CASSYSETQYF
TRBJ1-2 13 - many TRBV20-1 TGCAGTGCCCCAGGGGAAACTAACTATGGCTACACCTTC CSAPGETNYGYTF
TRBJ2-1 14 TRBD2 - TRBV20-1 TGCAGTGCTCATAGAAGCGGGGGGAACGGGGAGCAGTTCTTC CSAHRSGGNGEQFF
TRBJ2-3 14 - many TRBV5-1 TGCGCCAGCAGCTTGGGGGAGGAAGCAGATACGCAGTATTTT CASSLGEEADTQYF
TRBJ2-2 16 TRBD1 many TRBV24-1 TGTGCCACCAGTGATTCGGACAGGGGGATAGTCGGGGAGCTGTTTTTT CATSDSDRGIVGELFF
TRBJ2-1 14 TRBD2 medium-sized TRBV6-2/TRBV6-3 TGTGCCAGCAGCCTTGGTAGCGGGAGGAATGAGCAGTTCTTC CASSLGSGRNEQFF
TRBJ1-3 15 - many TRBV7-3 TGTGCCAGCAGCCGACCAAGCAGCTCTGGAAACACCATATATTTT CASSRPSSSGNTIYF
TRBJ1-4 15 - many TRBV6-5 TGTGCCAGCAGTTACTCGAGCGGGGGCAGTGAAAAACTGTTTTTT CASSYSSGGSEKLFF